The source of this T cell receptor (beta chain) is a study of T cell changes during pregnancy in multiple sclerosis. V shed 4 bases and J shed 0 bases, with 16 bases lying between them. CDR3 length: 16 amino acids. The germline gives CDR1 GTSNPN, CDR2 SVGIG (reference sequence). The repertoire was sequenced with immunoSEQ multiplex PCR; TCRdb's copy has only in-frame clones and lacks some. This table has 80,000 to 95,000 clones, nearly 95% appearing once. The gene calls are TRBV30 and TRBJ1-3; D unresolved. The material was peripheral blood, obtained in the second trimester of pregnancy. The clonotype originates from a female donor with multiple sclerosis, enrolled in a pregnancy study. The chain's CDR3 is CAWNPPRLFSGNTIYF. CDR3 nucleotide sequence: TGTGCCTGGAATCCACCTCGACTCTTCTCTGGAAACACCATATATTTT.